Listed below are T cell receptor beta chains from one sample, sequenced in a study of shared clonotypes between healthy human individuals. Produced via immunoSEQ multiplex PCR; TCRdb's table is partial and in-frame only. The repertoire holds around 1.1 million clones, with 70% to 85% as singletons. The sequenced sample consisted of memory CD4+ T cells from PBMCs. These TCRs come from a man younger than 30 in good health. Some clones in this sample may be carry-over from other donors' samples. Each CDR3 is given with its conserved first and last residue. Each record gives: clone size, D gene, V gene, J gene, CDR3 DNA, CDR3 protein. D genes are given only for firm matches. The size entry is marked missing in some rows and otherwise reads once, few, many or a size class.

>-|TRBD2|TRBV28|TRBJ2-1
TGTGCCAGCAGTTCAATAGCGGGAGGCACAAACAATGAGCAGTTCTTC
CASSSIAGGTNNEQFF
>-|-|TRBV6-1|TRBJ2-7
TGTGCCAGCAGTTTAAACCGGCCTTACGAGCAGTACTTC
CASSLNRPYEQYF
>-|-|TRBV6-6|TRBJ2-5
TGTGCCAGCAGTAAGAGGTGGGGAGAGACCCAGTACTTC
CASSKRWGETQYF
>-|-|TRBV2|TRBJ2-7
TGTGCCAGCACCGAGGAGGCAGACGAACAGTACTTC
CASTEEADEQYF
>-|TRBD1|TRBV7-9|TRBJ2-2
TGTGCCAGCAGCGGACGACAGGGGTACGGCGGGGAGCTGTTTTTT
CASSGRQGYGGELFF
>-|-|TRBV4-3|TRBJ2-3
TGCGCCAGCAGCCCAAGACAGGACCGGCCAGATACGCAGTATTTT
CASSPRQDRPDTQYF
>-|-|TRBV7-2|TRBJ1-5
TGTGCCAGCAGCTTAGGGAGGAATCAGCCCCAGCATTTT
CASSLGRNQPQHF
>-|TRBD2|TRBV5-1|TRBJ2-1
TGCGCCAGCAGTTCCGGGAGGGTCCCCTACAATGAGCAGTTCTTC
CASSSGRVPYNEQFF
>once|-|TRBV28|TRBJ1-5
TGTGCCAGCAGTTTAAGTAACGGTCAGCCCCAGCATTTT
CASSLSNGQPQHF
>-|-|TRBV12-5|TRBJ2-1
TGTGCTAGTGGTTTGCCGACTATGCCCAATGAGCAGTTCTTC
CASGLPTMPNEQFF
>-|-|TRBV11-2|TRBJ2-7
TGTGCCAGCAGCTTAGGGGGGAGGCCGGTGGCAGAGCAGTACTTC
CASSLGGRPVAEQYF
>once|TRBD1|TRBV18|TRBJ2-2
TGTGCCAGCTCACAGGGGACAGTAACCGGGGAGCTGTTTTTT
CASSQGTVTGELFF
>-|TRBD1|TRBV10-3|TRBJ1-3
TGTGCCATCAGTGGACAGGGACTAGTTGGAAACACCATATATTTT
CAISGQGLVGNTIYF
>-|TRBD2|TRBV30|TRBJ2-7
TGTGCCTGGAGTGTCGCACTAGCGGGAGGGTTAGGCGAGCAGTACTTC
CAWSVALAGGLGEQYF
>-|TRBD1|TRBV18|TRBJ2-3
TGTGCCAGCTCAGGACAGGTTTTAGATACGCAGTATTTT
CASSGQVLDTQYF
>-|-|TRBV28|TRBJ1-1
TGTGCCAGCAGGGCTATAAATTGGGGCGATGAAGCTTTCTTT
CASRAINWGDEAFF
>-|-|TRBV19|TRBJ2-7
TGTGCCAGTAGTCTGGGGCCCGGAGACTACGAGCAGTACTTC
CASSLGPGDYEQYF
>-|-|TRBV5-1|TRBJ2-3
TGCGCCAGCAGCTTTGGGGACGGCACAGATACGCAGTATTTT
CASSFGDGTDTQYF
>-|-|TRBV10-1|TRBJ2-1
TGCGCCAGCCTGATCCGATTAAACCCCAATGAGCAGTTCTTC
CASLIRLNPNEQFF
>-|-|TRBV13|TRBJ2-7
TGTGCCAGCAGCTCCCTGGGCTACGAGCAGTACTTC
CASSSLGYEQYF
>-|-|TRBV6-5|TRBJ1-5
TGTGCCAGCAGTTACTCAGGGGCGAGCAATCAGCCCCAGCATTTT
CASSYSGASNQPQHF
>-|TRBD2|TRBV27|TRBJ2-1
TGTGCCAGCAGTGTACCGGCTAGCGGATGGAATGAGCAGTTCTTC
CASSVPASGWNEQFF
>-|TRBD1|TRBV2|TRBJ1-1
TGTGCCAGCAGGCAAGACAGGGGCGTAGGTGAAGCTTTCTTT
CASRQDRGVGEAFF
>-|-|TRBV6-6|TRBJ1-1
TGTGCCAGCAGTACGCAGGGGTGGAACACTGAAGCTTTCTTT
CASSTQGWNTEAFF
>-|-|TRBV29-1|TRBJ1-1
TGCAGCGTCCATCAGGGGCACACTGAAGCTTTCTTT
CSVHQGHTEAFF
>-|-|TRBV28|TRBJ1-3
TGTGTAACCCGGGAGCAGAGTGGAAACACCATATATTTT
CVTREQSGNTIYF
>-|-|TRBV21-1|TRBJ2-7
TGTGCCAGCAGCTTCCGGGACAGTTGGCACTTC
CASSFRDSWHF
>-|-|TRBV29-1|TRBJ2-1
TGCAGCGTTGAAAAGGTGAGGAATGAGCAGTTCTTC
CSVEKVRNEQFF
>-|TRBD2|TRBV10-3|TRBJ2-3
TGTGCCATCAGTGAGGCTGGGCGGGAGGCCAATACGCAGTATTTT
CAISEAGREANTQYF
>-|-|TRBV9|TRBJ2-2
TGTGCCAGCAGCTTCAGGCGTACGAACACCGGGGAGCTGTTTTTT
CASSFRRTNTGELFF
>-|TRBD1|TRBV18|TRBJ1-2
TGTGCCAGCTCACCAGCTGGGACAGGGTTGATCGGCTACACCTTC
CASSPAGTGLIGYTF
>few|-|TRBV6-5|TRBJ2-2
TGTGCCAGCAGTTTGGGCAGGCCGAACACCGGGGAGCTGTTTTTT
CASSLGRPNTGELFF
>few|-|TRBV13|TRBJ2-1
TGTGCCAGCAGCCCCGTGGTCTCTGAGCAGTTCTTC
CASSPVVSEQFF
>few|-|TRBV2|TRBJ1-1
TGTGCCAGCAGTGAAGGACAGGCAGTTGAAGCTTTCTTT
CASSEGQAVEAFF
>few|TRBD1|TRBV2|TRBJ1-1
TGTGCCACCATACAGGGGGCTAGGACTTCGGCTTTCTTT
CATIQGARTSAFF
>-|-|TRBV2|TRBJ1-5
TGTGCCAGCAGAAGGAGACAGAATAGCAATCAGCCCCAGCATTTT
CASRRRQNSNQPQHF
>-|-|TRBV19|TRBJ2-6
TGTGCCACCCGGGCCGTAATGACTTCTGGGGCCAACGTCCTGACTTTC
CATRAVMTSGANVLTF
>-|TRBD2|TRBV7-9|TRBJ2-5
TGTGCCAGCAGCTTCGGCGGGAGGGCTTACGAGACCCAGTACTTC
CASSFGGRAYETQYF
>once|TRBD1|TRBV19|TRBJ1-5
TGTGCCAGTAGTAGGACAGGGATGTATCAGCCCCAGCATTTT
CASSRTGMYQPQHF
>few|TRBD1|TRBV6-5|TRBJ1-1
TGTGCCAGCAGTTACTCGATCGACAGGGGAACTGAAGCTTTCTTT
CASSYSIDRGTEAFF
>-|-|TRBV28|TRBJ1-5
TGTGCCAGCAGTTTTTCCAGGACAGCCAATCAGCCCCAGCATTTT
CASSFSRTANQPQHF
>few|TRBD2|TRBV4-1|TRBJ2-3
TGCGCCAGCAGCCATATCGGGCGGGAGAGCGGCACAGATACGCAGTATTTT
CASSHIGRESGTDTQYF
>-|TRBD2|TRBV10-3|TRBJ2-1
TGTGCCATCAGTGAGAAGGGGACTAGCGGGAAGCAGTTCTTC
CAISEKGTSGKQFF
>few|-|TRBV10-3|TRBJ1-1
TGTGCCATCACCACTGGCGCTGAAGCTTTCTTT
CAITTGAEAFF
>-|-|TRBV28|TRBJ2-2
TGTGCCAGCAGTTCCACCCCTTATAGGGCCGGGGAGCTGTTTTTT
CASSSTPYRAGELFF
>-|-|TRBV7-8|TRBJ2-3
TGTGCCAGCAGCCGTGCCGGGGAGCAGGCAGATACGCAGTATTTT
CASSRAGEQADTQYF
>-|-|TRBV11-2|TRBJ1-2
TGTGCCAGCAGCTTACGAGGTGGCTACACCTTC
CASSLRGGYTF
>-|-|TRBV6-6|TRBJ1-1
TGTGCCAGCAGTTACAATTCAGGCACTGAAGCTTTCTTT
CASSYNSGTEAFF
>few|-|TRBV4-3|TRBJ1-5
TGCGCCAGCAGCCAAGACCAGTCAGCCCCCCAGCATTTT
CASSQDQSAPQHF
>-|-|TRBV7-9|TRBJ2-4
TGTGCCAGCAGCTTAGCAGAAGGGGCTCCCAAAAACATTCAGTACTTC
CASSLAEGAPKNIQYF
>-|TRBD2|TRBV9|TRBJ2-7
TGTGCCAGCAGCTCCCCCTCGGGACTAGCCACTTTC
CASSSPSGLATF
>-|TRBD1|TRBV27|TRBJ1-5
TGTGCCAGCAGTCCAACAGGGGGCGGTCAGCCCCAGCATTTT
CASSPTGGGQPQHF
>-|-|TRBV11-2|TRBJ2-1
TGTGCCAGCAGCTTACGGCTTAGCTCCTACAATGAGCAGTTCTTC
CASSLRLSSYNEQFF
>few|TRBD1|TRBV6-6|TRBJ1-3
TGTGCCAGCAGTTACTTCGAGGGACAGGTCCCGGGCTTT
CASSYFEGQVPGF
>once|TRBD1|TRBV9|TRBJ1-4
TGTGCCAGCAGCACACCGACAGGGGCCCCAACTAATGAAAAACTGTTTTTT
CASSTPTGAPTNEKLFF
>-|TRBD2|TRBV7-3|TRBJ2-1
TGTGCCAGCAGCCCCGGTGCTAGCGGACTTTACAATGAGCAGTTCTTC
CASSPGASGLYNEQFF
>-|-|TRBV6-5|TRBJ1-5
TGTGCCAGCACCCGGGGGGGCCAGCCCCAGCATTTT
CASTRGGQPQHF
>-|-|TRBV19|TRBJ1-5
TGTGCCAGTAGCCTAGGGGGGGTTGGACAGCCCCAGCATTTT
CASSLGGVGQPQHF
>-|TRBD2|TRBV10-2|TRBJ2-2
TGCGCCAGCATGGGGAGCGGGAGGGATGTCACCGGGGAGCTGTTTTTT
CASMGSGRDVTGELFF
>once|-|TRBV7-2|TRBJ1-2
TGTGCCAGCAGCCCCTACGGGACCGCAGAGACCTATGGCTACACCTTC
CASSPYGTAETYGYTF